A selection of T cell receptor beta chains follows, all from one sample in a study of beta chain features in type 1 diabetes. Assay used: immunoSEQ multiplex PCR; TCRdb lists only in-frame clones, some missing. The sample yields almost 350,000 clones, around 8.5% seen once. Sequenced: central memory CD4+ T cells from blood. The receptors were gathered from a young man with type 1 diabetes. CDR3s leave out the opening cysteine and the closing phenylalanine or tryptophan.

TRBV18 | ASSPAGSNYGYT
TRBV5-1 | ASSLGGPVTEAF
TRBV5-4 | ASSFGELYEQY
TRBV7-2 | ASGTGVQETQY
TRBV7-9 | ASSLQEGLPEAF
TRBV10-1 | ASSVERDSYEQY
TRBV7-2 | ASSLSGTDNEQF
TRBV28 | ASSSTGGIGSNQPQH
TRBV6-6 | ASSYSGYRGYT
TRBV6-1 | ASSEWMRYEQY
TRBV7-9 | ASSFQTRDSPLH
TRBV4-1 | ASSQDSWFREQY
TRBV5-6 | ASSLRRSDGYT
TRBV19 | ASSNDRTETNTGELF
TRBV15 | ATSREDGYT
TRBV7-9 | ASSLPSSYEQY
TRBV6-5 | ASSYTSGTGFREQY
TRBV7-8 | ASSLPGQGNRETQY